A single TCR beta chain is shown here with its context. Its antigen is unknown. The repertoire was sequenced with immunoSEQ multiplex PCR; TCRdb's copy has only in-frame clones and lacks some. The sample lists about 180,000 clones, 88% seen once, with 11% in the top ten. CDR1 is SNHLY and CDR2 is FYNNEI in the germline V gene. The CDR3 is 15 amino acids. The ends lost 1 base at V and 3 bases at J; junction bases unmatched: 0. This entry belongs to a study of T cell responses to AZD1222 COVID-19 vaccine. Whole-study results and caveats: Possibly, clonal diversity was underestimated; donors were largely white British and included more females. Close to half of spike-specific TCRs reportedly recognize unmutated variant regions. Vaccine-associated CD4 TCRs ranged over spike, dominating at 160-218 and 743-854. Repertoire collection took place solely once the T cell response had peaked.

This clonotype was obtained from an adult who received the AZD1222 COVID-19 vaccine. The rearrangement uses TRBV2 and TRBJ2-2; TRBD2 matches at 9 bases. This specimen was peripheral blood, taken 28 days after the second AZD1222 dose. CDR3 protein: CASSEERGDTGELFF. The CDR3 coding sequence is TGTGCCAGCAGTGAAGAGCGGGGGGACACCGGGGAGCTGTTTTTT.